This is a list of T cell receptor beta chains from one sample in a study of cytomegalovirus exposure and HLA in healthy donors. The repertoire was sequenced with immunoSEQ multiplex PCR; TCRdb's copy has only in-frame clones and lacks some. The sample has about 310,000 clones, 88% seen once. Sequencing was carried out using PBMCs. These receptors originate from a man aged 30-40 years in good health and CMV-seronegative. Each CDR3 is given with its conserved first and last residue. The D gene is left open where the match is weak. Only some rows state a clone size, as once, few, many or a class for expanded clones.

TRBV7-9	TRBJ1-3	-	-	TGTGCCAGCAGCCGCGGGGGAAACACCATATATTTT	CASSRGGNTIYF
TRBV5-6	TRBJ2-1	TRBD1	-	TGTGCCAGCAGCAACCTACCGACAGGGGTTTTGGCCGATGAGCAGTTCTTC	CASSNLPTGVLADEQFF
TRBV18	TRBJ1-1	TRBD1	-	TGTGCCAGCTCATCGGGACAGGGGTACACTGAAGCTTTCTTT	CASSSGQGYTEAFF
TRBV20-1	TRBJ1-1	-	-	TGCAGTGCCAGGGAAAACACTGAAGCTTTCTTT	CSARENTEAFF
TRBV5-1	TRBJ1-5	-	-	TGCGCCAGCAGCTTGGATGGCAGGTCCAATCAGCCCCAGCATTTT	CASSLDGRSNQPQHF
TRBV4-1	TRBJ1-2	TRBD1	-	TGCGCCAGCAGCTCCCGGGACAGGACATCCTATGGCTACACCTTC	CASSSRDRTSYGYTF
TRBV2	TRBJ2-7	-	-	TGTGCCAGCACCTCGACAGGAACCTACGAGCAGTACTTC	CASTSTGTYEQYF
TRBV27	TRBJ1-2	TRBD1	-	TGTGCCAGCAGTCCATGGACAGGGGAGGGCTATGGCTACACCTTC	CASSPWTGEGYGYTF
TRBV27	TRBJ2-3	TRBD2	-	TGTGCCAGCAGTCTGGGGGGGAGACACACTGATACGCAGTATTTT	CASSLGGRHTDTQYF
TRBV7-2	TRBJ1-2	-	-	TGTGCCAGCAGCCCACAGGACAGATCTAGGGGCTACACCTTC	CASSPQDRSRGYTF
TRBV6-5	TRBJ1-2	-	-	TGTGCCAGCAGTTACTCGTCAGGCCCTACTAACTATGGCTACACCTTC	CASSYSSGPTNYGYTF
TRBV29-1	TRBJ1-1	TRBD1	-	TGCAGCGGGGACCCCCCGGACAGGACGAACACTGAAGCTTTCTTT	CSGDPPDRTNTEAFF
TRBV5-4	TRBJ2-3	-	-	TGTGCCAGCAGCTTACCCGGGACTCTCAAGTATTTT	CASSLPGTLKYF
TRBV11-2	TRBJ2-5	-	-	TGTGCCAGCAGCCTCGAGCAGGGGGGAGGAGAGACCCAGTACTTC	CASSLEQGGGETQYF
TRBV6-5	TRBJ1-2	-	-	TGTGCCAGCAGTTACTCTCGGGGGGCAGCGGGTGGCTACACCTTC	CASSYSRGAAGGYTF
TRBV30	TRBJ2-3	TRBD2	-	TGTGCCTGGACTAGCGGGACCACTTCGCCTAGCACAGATACGCAGTATTTT	CAWTSGTTSPSTDTQYF
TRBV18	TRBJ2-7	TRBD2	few	TGTGCCAGCTCATTGGGACTAGACACCTACGAGCAGTACTTC	CASSLGLDTYEQYF
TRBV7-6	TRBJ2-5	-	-	TGTGCCAGCAGCTCTGAAGAGACCCAGTACTTC	CASSSEETQYF
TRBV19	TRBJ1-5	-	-	TGTGCCAGTAGTAACTGGGGGGGCTATAGCAATCAGCCCCAGCATTTT	CASSNWGGYSNQPQHF
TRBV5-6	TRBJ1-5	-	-	TGTGCCAGCAGCCGAGGCGGAAATCAGCCCCAGCATTTT	CASSRGGNQPQHF
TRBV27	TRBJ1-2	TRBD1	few	TGTGCCAGCAGGGGGGGACAGACCTATGGCTACACCTTC	CASRGGQTYGYTF
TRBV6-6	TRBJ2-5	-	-	TGTGCCAGCAGTTACACGGGACTCCAAGAGACCCAGTACTTC	CASSYTGLQETQYF
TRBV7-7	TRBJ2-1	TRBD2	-	TGTGCCAGCAGCCCCCCCTGGACTAGCGGGGGGGCCAGCTCCTACAATGAGCAGTTCTTC	CASSPPWTSGGASSYNEQFF
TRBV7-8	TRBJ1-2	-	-	TGTGCCAGCAGCCGTTTGGAGCATGGCTACACCTTC	CASSRLEHGYTF
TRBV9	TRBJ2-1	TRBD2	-	TGTGCCAGCAGCCTAGCGGGGGCCTACAATGAGCAGTTCTTC	CASSLAGAYNEQFF
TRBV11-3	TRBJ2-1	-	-	TGTGCCAGCAGCTTCCGCGAAGTCGATGAGCAGTTCTTC	CASSFREVDEQFF
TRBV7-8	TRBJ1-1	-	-	TGTGCCAGCAGCTTAGAGGCAGGGATAAACACTGAAGCTTTCTTT	CASSLEAGINTEAFF
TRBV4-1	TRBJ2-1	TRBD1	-	TGCGCCAGCAGCCGGTTGGGACAGGCATCCAATGAGCAGTTCTTC	CASSRLGQASNEQFF
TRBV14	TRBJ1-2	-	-	TGTGCCAGCAGCCAAGACTCAGGGTATGGCTACACCTTC	CASSQDSGYGYTF